This T cell receptor (beta chain) was sequenced for a study of blood T cell repertoires in COVID-19. Study as a whole: Italy, Spain and the United States were the sources of the convalescent and acute COVID-19 samples. T cells, B-cell-depleted T cells, or PBMCs provided the cDNA or gDNA that served as material.

Per the original methods: Amplified reference gene primers provided the basis for estimating nucleated cell counts. Assay: immunoSEQ multiplex PCR; the TCRdb copy retains only in-frame clones and omits some. V and J calls and clone size are those listed in that table; D and trimming were worked out from the DNA. The sample consists of 150,000 to 200,000 clones, about nine tenths of them appearing once. From germline, CDR1 is SGHTA and CDR2 FQGNSA. V shed 1 base and J shed 4 bases, with 13 bases lying between them. This CDR3 is built from 15 residues. The sample was peripheral blood. The receptor was isolated from a woman aged 50 to 65 with acute or convalescent COVID-19. The rearrangement links TRBV7-2 to TRBJ1-2, with a weak D call TRBD1 (6 bases). CDR3 loop: CASSLDRAYFYGYTF. The CDR3 nucleotides are TGTGCCAGCAGCTTAGACAGGGCGTACTTCTATGGCTACACCTTC.